One and the same sample provided the 7 T cell receptor beta chains below, sequenced in a study of OX40 agonist ivuxolimab in advanced cancers. TCRdb keeps only in-frame clones here, not all; method: immunoSEQ multiplex PCR. The sample yields roughly 77,000 clones, roughly 90% seen once. The sequences come from CD4+ or CD8+ T cells sorted from blood, collected in a trial of the OX40 agonist ivuxolimab. The receptors originated from an adult with an advanced solid tumor such as melanoma, head and neck, liver or kidney cancer.

This clone appeared a single time. J is TRBJ1-6 and V is TRBV25-1; 7 nucleotides line up with TRBD1. This CDR3 is built from 14 residues. The V gene's germline CDR1 is MGHDK and CDR2 SYGVNS. J gave up 7 bases and V 8 bases, and 8 bases lay outside the gene matches. CDR3 nucleotides: TGTGCCAGCGGAGACAGGGCTAGGAATTCACCCCTCCACTTT. It specifies CASGDRARNSPLHF.

This clone has just one count. V usage is TRBV7-9 and J usage is TRBJ1-1; the D is unclear. V lost 4 bases and J lost 11, with 17 bases in between. The germline V gene has CDR1 SEHNR and CDR2 FQNEAQ (reference sequence). The CDR3 is made up of 13 amino acids. The CDR3 is CASSSASSIHAFF. CDR3 sequence (DNA): TGTGCCAGCAGCTCCGCCTCTTCAATCCACGCTTTCTTT.

This chain connects TRBV5-5 to TRBJ2-2; D may correspond to TRBD1 or TRBD2 (5 bases each). CDR3 length: 15 residues. The V gene's germline CDR1 is SGHKS and CDR2 YYEKEE (reference sequence). Trimming left V 4 bases short and J 6 bases short, with 16 bases between. CDR3 bases: TGTGCCAGCAGCCCCCGGCTCCGGGACCCCGGGGAGCTGTTTTTT. Translated, it gives CASSPRLRDPGELFF. Combining the CDR3 with reference TRBV5-5 and TRBJ2-2 gives the whole variable domain DAGVTQSPTHLIKTRGQQVTLRCSPISGHKSVSWYQQVLGQGPQFIFQYYEKEERGRGNFPDRFSARQFPNYSSELNVNALLLGDSALYLCASSPRLRDPGELFFGEGSRLTVL.

The chain employs TRBV11-3 and TRBJ2-3; 11 bases are a match to TRBD2. The V segment lost 5 bases and the J segment 5 bases; nucleotides outside the gene matches: 18. CDR1 is SGHNT, CDR2 YENEEA, per germline. The CDR3 sequence is 19 residues long. As DNA, the CDR3 is TGTGCCAGCAGCCCTTGGGGTGAAACTAGCGGGAGATCCGGAGATACGCAGTATTTT. Residues: CASSPWGETSGRSGDTQYF.

This chain uses TRBV19 with TRBJ2-1; possibly TRBD2 for D (6 bases). This CDR3 spans 14 amino acids. V lost 7 bases to trimming and J lost 4 bases, with 14 bases between them. CDR1 LNHDA and CDR2 SQIVND come from the germline V gene (reference sequence). The CDR3 sequence is CASTPGTRYNEQFF. DNA for the CDR3: TGTGCCAGTACCCCAGGGACTCGATACAATGAGCAGTTCTTC.

The genes are TRBV2 and TRBJ2-7; D may be TRBD1 or TRBD2 (5 bases each). CDR3 length: 13 amino acids. Germline CDR1 and CDR2: SNHLY and FYNNEI. Trimming left V 8 bases short and J 3 bases short, with 14 bases between. The CDR3 region is CASGDRGRYEQYF. CDR3 coding DNA: TGTGCCAGCGGGGACCGGGGCCGCTACGAGCAGTACTTC. The full variable domain, rest sourced from reference TRBV2 and TRBJ2-7, is EPEVTQTPSHQVTQMGQEVILRCVPISNHLYFYWYRQILGQKVEFLVSFYNNEISEKSEIFDDQFSVERPDGSNFTLKIRSTKLEDSAMYFCASGDRGRYEQYFGPGTRLTVT.

V and J are TRBV9 and TRBJ2-7, with a weak D call TRBD1 (6 bases). This CDR3 has 14 amino acids. Trimming took 4 bases from V and 2 from J, leaving 13 bases between them. Germline CDR1 is SGDLS and CDR2 is YYNGEE. CDR3 nucleotides: TGTGCCAGCAGCCCAAGGGACAAAGCCTACGAGCAGTACTTC. It is translated as CASSPRDKAYEQYF.